This T cell receptor beta chain is drawn from a study of PD-1 blockade in mismatch repair-deficient tumors. This clone was seen a single time. Measured with immunoSEQ multiplex PCR; TCRdb has only the in-frame clones, and not every one. This repertoire shows about 63,000 clones, more than 70% found once; its top ten account for roughly 14%. V was shortened by 8 bases and J by 0 bases, with 8 bases between the two germline ends. This CDR3 region has 13 residues. Per germline, CDR1 WNHNN and CDR2 SYGVQD (reference sequence). The specimen was peripheral blood, collected 52 weeks after starting pembrolizumab. This chain connects TRBV10-1 to TRBJ1-3; D remains ambiguous. This receptor was taken from an adult with mismatch repair-deficient cancer. CDR3 nucleotides: TGCGCCAGCCAAGTCAGCTCTGGAAACACCATATATTTT. Translation gives CASQVSSGNTIYF.